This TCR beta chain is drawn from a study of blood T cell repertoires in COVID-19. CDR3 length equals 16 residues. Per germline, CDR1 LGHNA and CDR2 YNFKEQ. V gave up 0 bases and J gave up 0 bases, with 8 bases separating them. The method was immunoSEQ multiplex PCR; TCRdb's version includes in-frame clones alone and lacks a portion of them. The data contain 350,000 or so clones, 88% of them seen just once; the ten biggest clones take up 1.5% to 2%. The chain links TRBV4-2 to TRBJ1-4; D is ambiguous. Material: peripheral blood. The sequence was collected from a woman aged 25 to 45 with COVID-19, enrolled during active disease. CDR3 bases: TGTGCCAGCAGCCAAGAACAATTTGCAACTAATGAAAAACTGTTTTTT. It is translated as CASSQEQFATNEKLFF.